A selection of T cell receptor beta chains follows, all from one sample in a study of T cell changes during pregnancy in multiple sclerosis. Profiling relied on immunoSEQ multiplex PCR, and the TCRdb table lists in-frame clones only, not all of them. The sample holds around 95,000 clones, 92% seen once. This sample comprised peripheral blood, obtained after pregnancy. The receptors shown here come from a female donor in good health, enrolled as a control in a pregnancy study. The CDR3 runs from the conserved cysteine through the conserved F or W.

v_gene	CDR3aa
TRBV6-1	CASSFPGQGSEQYF
TRBV7-3	CASSLRDRGIGELFF
TRBV27	CASSLTGQPQHF
TRBV5-1	CASSSDGQGDVEQYF
TRBV19	CASGEGLPNTEAFF
TRBV7-9	CASSLERTGRTYNSPLHF
TRBV27	CASSLGGETQPQHF
TRBV11-2	CASSLELAGGKSIAADTQYF
TRBV6-4	CASRVTGGGYGYTF
TRBV9	CASSAGTSDRTDTQYF
TRBV19	CASSIDSGLAGGDEQFF
TRBV19	CASSIWGRGNSPLHF
TRBV6-5	CASSFRGNTEAFF
TRBV18	CASSLPRNTIYEQYF
TRBV6-5	CASSTGGWVYNEQFF
TRBV6-1	CASSETGGRAYGYTF
TRBV7-9	CASSLPLDRSGSYEQYF
TRBV7-7	CASSAGGDYNEQFF
TRBV5-1	CASSLGLAESYNEQFF
TRBV18	CASSLLAESYNEQFF
TRBV19	CASSSRTSGTSYNEQFF
TRBV6-4	CASSVVSGANVLTF
TRBV27	CASGRGTSGIDEQFF